The 13 T cell receptor beta chains below come from one sample, sequenced in a study of T cells in Graves' hyperthyroidism and ophthalmopathy. RNA transcripts provided the source from which TCR beta CDR3 regions were amplified. An initial round of RT-PCR targeting the TCR CDR3 relied on the HTBI primer set. TCRdb re-called the multiplex PCR reads through MiXCR, storing one row per CDR3 protein. In the table there are over 250,000 distinct CDR3 sequences, 25% of which are singletons. The sample comprised blood. The receptors shown here come from a man between 35 and 55 years old with Graves' hyperthyroidism that later progressed to Graves' ophthalmopathy.

This clonotype has a count of ten or more. This rearrangement joins TRBV7-8 to TRBJ1-5; TRBD1 is a possible D gene (6 bases). The germline V gene has CDR1 SGHVS and CDR2 FQNEAQ. V was cut by 1 base and J by 6 bases, with 16 bases left in between. The CDR3 sequence is 16 residues long. The CDR3, as DNA: TGTGCCAGCAGCTTAGGGGCAGGGGAAGGAGCTCAGCCCCAGCATTTT. This encodes CASSLGAGEGAQPQHF.

This clonotype showed up many times. This rearrangement joins TRBV29-1 to TRBJ1-2; D uncertain. CDR1 is SQVTM and CDR2 is ANQGSEA in the germline V gene. CDR3 length equals 12 residues. V lost 4 bases and J 8 bases, leaving 14 bases between the germline ends. As DNA, the CDR3 is TGCAGCGTTGTCTATACCTTCGGAGGCTACACCTTC. This gives the protein CSVVYTFGGYTF.

The sample holds many counts of this clonotype. The V and J genes are TRBV20-1 and TRBJ2-3; 13 positions match TRBD2. This CDR3 has 15 amino acids. From germline, CDR1 is DFQATT and CDR2 SNEGSKA (reference sequence). The V segment lost 1 base and the J segment 4 bases; nucleotides outside the gene matches: 2. For the CDR3, the DNA is TGCAGTGCTAGAGTACTAGCGGGAGGGCCAGATACGCAGTATTTT. As protein: CSARVLAGGPDTQYF.

This clonotype has at least ten counts. The V gene is TRBV7-9, the J gene TRBJ2-7; no firm D call. In germline, CDR1 is SEHNR, CDR2 FQNEAQ (reference sequence). The CDR3 covers 15 residues. The V end lost 4 bases, the J end lost 3 bases, and 16 bases lay between the germline ends. Written as DNA, the CDR3 is TGTGCCAGCAGCTCACCAGGCGGCATTAACTACGAGCAGTACTTC. Its translation is CASSSPGGINYEQYF.

This clonotype was observed at least ten times. This sequence joins TRBV6-1 and TRBJ2-5; D unclear. V was cut by 4 bases and J by 1 base, with 13 bases left in between. Germline CDR1 is MNHNS and CDR2 is SASEGT. CDR3 size: 15 residues. The chain's CDR3 is CASSGRAALQETQYF. DNA of the CDR3: TGTGCCAGCAGTGGCCGGGCCGCGCTCCAAGAGACCCAGTACTTC.

This clonotype was counted ten times or more. V usage is TRBV6-5 and J usage is TRBJ2-7; 8 bases line up with TRBD1. The trim removed 7 bases at V and 3 bases at J, leaving 8 bases unmatched. The germline gives CDR1 MNHEY, CDR2 SVGAGI. The CDR3 totals 14 residues. CDR3 nucleotide sequence: TGTGCCAGCACTTGGCCAGGGGGCATCTACGAGCAGTACTTC. Protein product: CASTWPGGIYEQYF.

Concerning this clonotype itself: Lacking the conserved final phenylalanine or tryptophan, this CDR3 likely reflects a read error. The chain combines TRBV24-1 with TRBJ2-5, with 7 nucleotides matching TRBD1. Germline V lookup: CDR1 KGHDR, CDR2 SFDVKD. Germline trimming cut 4 bases from V and 8 bases from J; bases unmatched to any gene: 12. This CDR3 contains 15 residues. Here the CDR3 DNA reads TGTGCCACCAGTGACCGGGACAGTTGGGGAGAAACCCAGTACCTC. Translated: CATSDRDSWGETQYL.

This chain joins TRBV12-5 and TRBJ2-7, with 9 nucleotides matching TRBD1. Trimming took 3 bases from V and 7 from J; bases not matched to a gene: 7. The CDR3 is 14 residues long. Germline V gene lookup returns CDR1 LGHNT and CDR2 FRNRAP. The DNA of the CDR3 is TGTGCTAGTGGTTTTTCGGACAGGGGTGAAGAGCAGTACTTC. Amino acid sequence: CASGFSDRGEEQYF.

In its sample, this clonotype was seen many times. This chain uses TRBV6-2 or TRBV6-3 with TRBJ2-7; 12 positions match TRBD2. The ends lost 3 bases at V and 2 bases at J; junction bases unmatched: 5. The CDR3 contains 16 residues. The germline V gene encodes CDR1 MNHEY and CDR2 SVGEGT. The CDR3 bases are TGTGCCAGCAGTTATACCCGGACTAGCGGGACCTACGAGCAGTACTTC. It codes for CASSYTRTSGTYEQYF.

This clonotype was counted many times. J is TRBJ2-7 and V is TRBV20-1, with D possibly matching TRBD1 (5 bases). Per germline, CDR1 DFQATT and CDR2 SNEGSKA (reference sequence). V lost 0 bases, J lost 6 bases, and 9 bases lay in between. This CDR3 has 12 residues. CDR3 in amino acids: CSAREGQLEQYF. CDR3 coding DNA: TGCAGTGCTAGAGAAGGACAACTCGAGCAGTACTTC.

V gene TRBV28 combines with J gene TRBJ1-5, with a possible D match to TRBD1 (6 bases). The CDR3 loop spans 13 amino acids. The ends were cut back, 7 bases at V and 6 bases at J, with 13 bases in the middle. The germline V gene has CDR1 MDHEN and CDR2 SYDVKM. The CDR3 is CASNEAGVQPQHF. As DNA, the CDR3 is TGTGCCAGCAATGAAGCAGGGGTTCAGCCCCAGCATTTT. The full variable domain, rest sourced from reference TRBV28 and TRBJ1-5, is DVKVTQSSRYLVKRTGEKVFLECVQDMDHENMFWYRQDPGLGLRLIYFSYDVKMKEKGDIPEGYSVSREKKERFSLILESASTNQTSMYLCASNEAGVQPQHFGDGTRLSIL.

This clonotype was seen many times. The gene calls are TRBV20-1 and TRBJ1-5, with TRBD1 as a possible D gene (5 bases). Trimming removed 3 bases from V and 2 bases from J, with 11 bases in between. Germline values: CDR1 DFQATT, CDR2 SNEGSKA (reference sequence). The CDR3 runs 14 residues. CDR3 region: CSASITGGNQPQHF. The CDR3 DNA reads as TGCAGTGCTAGCATTACAGGCGGCAATCAGCCCCAGCATTTT.

This clonotype has a count of ten or more. The V and J genes are TRBV4-1 and TRBJ2-2, with D hard to call. This CDR3 has 15 amino acids. The V gene's germline CDR1 is MGHRA and CDR2 YSYEKL. The V end was cut by 0 bases, the J end by 0 bases, with 5 bases between. The CDR3 is CASSQDTANTGELFF. The CDR3 DNA follows: TGCGCCAGCAGCCAAGATACGGCGAACACCGGGGAGCTGTTTTTT.